Each of the 22 T cell receptor beta chains below was sequenced from the same sample in a study of cytomegalovirus exposure and HLA in healthy donors. PCR primers comprised 60 Vbeta and 13 Jbeta primers. TCRdb's table, derived via immunoSEQ multiplex PCR, lists solely in-frame clones and lacks some. The sample has about 180,000 clones, around 82% seen once. Sequenced: PBMCs. Receptors originate from a woman in her 30s in good health and CMV-seropositive.

This chain uses TRBV4-2 with TRBJ2-7; 8 bases map to TRBD1. CDR3 size: 17 residues. The trim removed 1 base at V and 3 bases at J, leaving 11 bases unmatched. Germline CDR1 LGHNA, CDR2 YNFKEQ. CDR3 sequence: CASSQGPLQGAGYEQYF. DNA for the CDR3: TGTGCCAGCAGCCAAGGACCGCTCCAGGGGGCGGGCTACGAGCAGTACTTC.

This clone has just a few counts. This chain links TRBV4-2 with TRBJ2-5, with 9 bases identical to TRBD1. Trimming cost V 3 bases and J 0 bases; bases outside gene matches: 8. The CDR3 has 17 residues. Germline values: CDR1 LGHNA, CDR2 YNFKEQ. This CDR3 reads CASSQGQGLGYQETQYF. In nucleotides, the CDR3 is TGTGCCAGCAGCCAGGGACAGGGCTTGGGGTACCAAGAGACCCAGTACTTC.

This chain uses TRBV5-1 with TRBJ1-5; 8 nucleotides align to TRBD1. CDR1 is SGHRS and CDR2 is YFSETQ in the germline V gene. The CDR3 spans 15 residues. The junction had 2 bases not matched to a gene; V was cut back by 0 bases and J by 3 bases. The CDR3 nucleotides read TGCGCCAGCAGCTTGGGACAGGGGCCCAATCAGCCCCAGCATTTT. Its protein is CASSLGQGPNQPQHF.

The CDR3 region is CASSSVENTEAFF. CDR3 DNA: TGTGCCAGCAGCTCGGTTGAGAACACTGAAGCTTTCTTT. The gene calls are TRBV5-4 and TRBJ1-1, with unresolved D. Trimming took off 3 bases at V and 1 base at J, with 7 bases between the two ends. Per germline, CDR1 SGHNT and CDR2 YYREEE (reference sequence). The CDR3 sequence is 13 residues long.

This clone was detected only a few times. The chain carries TRBV18 and TRBJ2-1, with 14 bases aligning to TRBD2. The CDR3 runs 20 residues. The V and J ends lost 5 bases and 3 bases, in that order; junction bases with no gene match: 15. Germline CDR1 is KGHSH and CDR2 is LQKENI. CDR3 sequence (DNA): TGTGCCAGCTCATTTACCGGGACTAGCGGGGGCCAACGTAACTACAATGAGCAGTTCTTC. Translating gives CASSFTGTSGGQRNYNEQFF.

V and J are TRBV7-3 and TRBJ1-1; no firm D call. CDR1 is SGHTA, CDR2 FQGTGA, per germline. V dropped 5 bases and J dropped 1 base, with 11 bases sitting between them. This CDR3 is 14 amino acids long. CDR3 region: CASSATSGNTEAFF. The CDR3 DNA sequence: TGTGCCAGCAGCGCGACCTCGGGGAACACTGAAGCTTTCTTT. The whole variable domain, remainder taken from reference TRBV7-3 and TRBJ1-1, is GAGVSQTPSNKVTEKGKYVELRCDPISGHTALYWYRQSLGQGPEFLIYFQGTGAADDSGLPNDRFFAVRPEGSVSTLKIQRTERGDSAVYLCASSATSGNTEAFFGQGTRLTVV.

This chain connects TRBV10-1 to TRBJ2-3, with D possibly matching TRBD2 (5 bases). V gave up 0 bases and J gave up 0 bases, with 13 bases separating them. Germline V gives CDR1 WNHNN, CDR2 SYGVQD (reference sequence). The CDR3 consists of 17 residues. Here the CDR3 reads CASSESRASASTDTQYF. Written as DNA, the CDR3 is TGCGCCAGCAGTGAGTCGAGGGCGTCTGCTAGCACAGATACGCAGTATTTT.

This clone was seen a handful of times. The chain links TRBV5-4 to TRBJ2-7; 9 nucleotides agree with TRBD2. After removal of 5 bases from V and 3 bases from J, the junction contained 6 bases not matched to a gene. CDR1 SGHNT and CDR2 YYREEE come from the germline V gene (reference sequence). The CDR3 is 14 residues long. CDR3 sequence: CASRPASGDYEQYF. CDR3 DNA sequence: TGTGCCAGCAGACCAGCTAGCGGGGACTACGAGCAGTACTTC.

CDR3 sequence (DNA): TGCGCCAGCGCAGGGGCAGGCCAAGAGACCCAGTACTTC. Its translation is CASAGAGQETQYF. The chain has TRBV5-1 and TRBJ2-5, with D perhaps TRBD1 (6 bases). Germline V gene data show CDR1 as SGHRS and CDR2 as YFSETQ. Trimming removed 7 bases at V and 1 base at J, with 11 bases between. The CDR3 sequence is 13 residues long.

V gene TRBV9 combines with J gene TRBJ2-3, with D unclear. Trimming stripped 0 bases from V and 6 bases from J, with 14 bases between. CDR1 and CDR2 (germline): SGDLS, YYNGEE. There are 15 residues in the CDR3. CDR3 residues: CASSVGWQFSDTQYF. CDR3 nucleotide sequence: TGTGCCAGCAGCGTAGGATGGCAGTTCTCTGATACGCAGTATTTT.

The V and J genes are TRBV6-1 and TRBJ2-5; TRBD1 might be the D (5 bases). The CDR3 spans 12 residues. Germline V gene data show CDR1 as MNHNS and CDR2 as SASEGT. Trimming took 5 bases from V and 4 from J, leaving 8 bases between them. The CDR3 region is CASSLQGETQYF. In DNA form, the CDR3 reads TGTGCCAGCAGTTTGCAGGGAGAGACCCAGTACTTC.

This sequence joins TRBV19 and TRBJ2-7; tentative D call: TRBD2 (5 bases). CDR3 length: 14 amino acids. The germline V and J ends were trimmed by 6 bases and 0 bases, with 12 bases remaining between them. CDR1 and CDR2 (germline): LNHDA, SQIVND (reference sequence). The CDR3 nucleotides read TGTGCCAGTAGCCAGTGGACTGCCTCCTACGAGCAGTACTTC. As protein: CASSQWTASYEQYF.

This clone is a singleton in its sample. V usage is TRBV4-1 and J usage is TRBJ1-4, with 8 bases matching TRBD1. The CDR3 spans 16 residues. The V and J ends lost 2 bases and 7 bases, in that order; junction bases with no gene match: 9. CDR1 is MGHRA, CDR2 YSYEKL, per germline. Here the CDR3 DNA reads TGCGCCAGCAGCCAAACCCCCGGGACAGGTGGTGAAAAACTGTTTTTT. Residues: CASSQTPGTGGEKLFF.

This clone was found a few times. The gene calls are TRBV4-1 and TRBJ2-2; 10 positions match TRBD1. With 4 bases clipped from V and 9 bases from J, the junction kept 11 bases outside the gene matches. This CDR3 is built from 16 residues. The V gene's germline CDR1 is MGHRA and CDR2 YSYEKL. CDR3 bases: TGCGCCAGCAGCCTGCATCCCGGGACAGGGGATAGGGAGCTGTTTTTT. It encodes CASSLHPGTGDRELFF.

This chain links TRBV4-1 with TRBJ1-2; D possibly corresponds to TRBD1 (5 bases). The germline V and J ends were trimmed by 6 bases and 2 bases, with 16 bases remaining between them. Looked up from germline, CDR1 is MGHRA and CDR2 is YSYEKL. This CDR3 spans 15 amino acids. CDR3 DNA: TGCGCCAGCAGGGGTGGAGGGGCGGTAAACTATGGCTACACCTTC. Protein product: CASRGGGAVNYGYTF.

J is TRBJ1-3 and V is TRBV2; maybe TRBD1 (6 bases). Per the germline V gene, CDR1 is SNHLY and CDR2 is FYNNEI. Trimming shortened V by 2 bases and J by 0 bases, and 8 bases separated the two germline ends. The CDR3 runs 15 residues. The CDR3 region has the DNA TGTGCCAGCAGTGAACAGGGGCCCTCTGGAAACACCATATATTTT. It codes for CASSEQGPSGNTIYF.

The V gene is TRBV19, the J gene TRBJ2-3; D remains unclear. Trimming shortened V by 5 bases and J by 4 bases, and 7 bases separated the two germline ends. Germline V gene data show CDR1 as LNHDA and CDR2 as SQIVND (reference sequence). CDR3 length equals 12 residues. This chain's CDR3 is CASSFGSDTQYF. Written as DNA, the CDR3 is TGTGCCAGTAGTTTCGGTTCAGATACGCAGTATTTT. Based on the CDR3 plus reference TRBV19 and TRBJ2-3, the full variable domain is DGGITQSPKYLFRKEGQNVTLSCEQNLNHDAMYWYRQDPGQGLRLIYYSQIVNDFQKGDIAEGYSVSREKKESFPLTVTSAQKNPTAFYLCASSFGSDTQYFGPGTRLTVL.

The chain couples TRBV5-4 to TRBJ2-6, with D tentatively TRBD1 (6 bases). CDR1 is SGHNT, CDR2 YYREEE, per germline (reference sequence). The CDR3 is made up of 17 amino acids. Deletions cut 3 bases from V and 0 bases from J, with 13 bases between. In DNA form, the CDR3 reads TGTGCCAGCAGCTCGCTTACAGGGCCCTCTGGGGCCAACGTCCTGACTTTC. This codes for CASSSLTGPSGANVLTF.

This chain links TRBV6-1 with TRBJ1-5; D might be TRBD1 (5 bases). Germline assignment: CDR1 MNHNS and CDR2 SASEGT. The CDR3 is made up of 16 amino acids. Trimming removed 3 bases at V and 5 bases at J, with 17 bases between. The CDR3 here is CASSDLRTTGDQPQHF. The CDR3 DNA reads TGTGCCAGCAGTGACCTGCGGACAACGGGCGATCAGCCCCAGCATTTT.

The CDR3 protein is CASRADSDIQYF. The CDR3 DNA is TGTGCCAGCAGGGCAGACTCGGACATTCAGTACTTC. The chain employs TRBV2 and TRBJ2-4; D uncertain. CDR1 is SNHLY, CDR2 FYNNEI, per germline. The CDR3 runs to 12 residues. V gave up 6 bases and J gave up 8 bases, with 11 bases separating them.

This chain's CDR3 is CASSAATGNTGELFF. The CDR3 DNA sequence: TGCGCCAGCAGCGCAGCGACAGGTAACACCGGGGAGCTGTTTTTT. The rearrangement links TRBV5-1 to TRBJ2-2; D possibly corresponds to TRBD1 (6 bases). Germline CDR1 is SGHRS and CDR2 is YFSETQ. The CDR3 extends over 15 amino acids. V lost 4 bases and J lost 2, with 12 bases in between.

The V gene is TRBV6-6, the J gene TRBJ1-1; D remains ambiguous. CDR1 MNHNY and CDR2 SVGAGI come from the germline V gene (reference sequence). CDR3 size: 15 residues. Trimming took 0 bases from V and 1 from J, leaving 9 bases between them. The CDR3 sequence is CASSYSGGENTEAFF. The CDR3 nucleotides read TGTGCCAGCAGTTACTCAGGCGGCGAGAACACTGAAGCTTTCTTT.